This T cell receptor (beta chain) was retrieved from a study of metastatic and nonmetastatic thyroid tumors. Overall study context: From malignant and benign thyroid patients, repertoires in blood and in tumor or nodule tissue were compared. Overall study results and limits: Reports indicated that malignant thyroid tumors showed significantly higher TCR beta diversity than benign nodules did, in blood and tumor.

Thyroid surgery was performed in patients who had received no treatment beforehand. Via MiXCR, TCRdb re-called the PCR reads. The profile covers roughly 70,000 clones, with 18% appearing a single time and 13% taken by the ten largest. This CDR3 spans 12 amino acids. Trimming cost V 3 bases and J 4 bases, with 7 bases left between them. The germline gives CDR1 DFQATT, CDR2 SNEGSKA (reference sequence). Remarks on this clone: Its specificity is not known.

Material: blood. The chain has TRBV20-1 and TRBJ1-5; D unclear. This TCR came from a female donor with papillary thyroid cancer or a benign thyroid nodule (not recorded which). Some clones in this sample may be carry-over from other donors' samples. CDR3 loop: CSASFRNQPQHF. In DNA, the CDR3 is TGCAGTGCTAGTTTCAGAAATCAGCCCCAGCATTTT.